This TCR beta chain was profiled in a study of identical twins' blood T cells. Via MiXCR, TCRdb re-called the 5' RACE reads, giving one row per CDR3 protein. This repertoire shows 300,000 to 450,000 distinct CDR3 sequences, 28% found once; its top ten account for around 5.6%. This clonotype was recorded a few times. Looked up from germline, CDR1 is WNHNN and CDR2 is SYGVQD (reference sequence). CDR3 length: 14 residues. Trimming pared 3 bases from V and 3 bases from J, leaving 9 bases between. Input material: PBMCs. The chain combines TRBV10-1 with TRBJ2-1; D is uncertain. The TCR sequence derives from a woman aged 18 to 55 in good health. This chain's CDR3 is CASSESADYNEQFF. DNA for the CDR3: TGCGCCAGCAGTGAATCGGCGGACTACAATGAGCAGTTCTTC.